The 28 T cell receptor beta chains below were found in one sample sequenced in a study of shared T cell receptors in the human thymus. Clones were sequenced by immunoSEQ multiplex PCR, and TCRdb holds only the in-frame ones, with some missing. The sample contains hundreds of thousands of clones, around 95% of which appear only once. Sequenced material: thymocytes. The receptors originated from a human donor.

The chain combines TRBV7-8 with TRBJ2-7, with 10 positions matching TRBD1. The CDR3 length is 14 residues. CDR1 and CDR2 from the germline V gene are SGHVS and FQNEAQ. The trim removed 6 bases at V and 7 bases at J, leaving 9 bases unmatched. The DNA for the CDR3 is TGTGCCAGCAGAGGAGGGACAGGGGTCGGGGAGCAGTACTTC. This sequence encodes CASRGGTGVGEQYF.

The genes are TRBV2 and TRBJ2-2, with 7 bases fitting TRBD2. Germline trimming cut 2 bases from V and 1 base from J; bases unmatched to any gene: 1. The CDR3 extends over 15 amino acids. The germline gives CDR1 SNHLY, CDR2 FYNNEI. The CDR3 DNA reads TGTGCCAGCAGTGAACTAGCGGTGAACACCGGGGAGCTGTTTTTT. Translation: CASSELAVNTGELFF. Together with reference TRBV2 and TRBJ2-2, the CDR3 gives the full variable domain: EPEVTQTPSHQVTQMGQEVILRCVPISNHLYFYWYRQILGQKVEFLVSFYNNEISEKSEIFDDQFSVERPDGSNFTLKIRSTKLEDSAMYFCASSELAVNTGELFFGEGSRLTVL.

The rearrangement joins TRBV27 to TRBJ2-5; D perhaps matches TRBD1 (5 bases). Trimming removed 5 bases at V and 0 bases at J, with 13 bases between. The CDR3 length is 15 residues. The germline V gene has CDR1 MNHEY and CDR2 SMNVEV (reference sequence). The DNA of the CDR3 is TGTGCCAGCAGTACAGACAGAGAGTACCAAGAGACCCAGTACTTC. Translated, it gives CASSTDREYQETQYF.

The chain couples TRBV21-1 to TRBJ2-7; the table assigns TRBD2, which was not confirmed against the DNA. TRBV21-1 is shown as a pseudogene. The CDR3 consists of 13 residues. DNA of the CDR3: TGTGCCAGCAGCAAAGACCGAGCCTACGAGCAGTACTTC. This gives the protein CASSKDRAYEQYF.

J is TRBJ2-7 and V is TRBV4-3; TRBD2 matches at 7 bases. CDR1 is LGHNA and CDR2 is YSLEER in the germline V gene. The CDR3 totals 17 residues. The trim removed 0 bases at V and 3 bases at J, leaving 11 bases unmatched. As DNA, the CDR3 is TGCGCCAGCAGCCAAGACGGGGATGGGCGGGAGTACTACGAGCAGTACTTC. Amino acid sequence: CASSQDGDGREYYEQYF.

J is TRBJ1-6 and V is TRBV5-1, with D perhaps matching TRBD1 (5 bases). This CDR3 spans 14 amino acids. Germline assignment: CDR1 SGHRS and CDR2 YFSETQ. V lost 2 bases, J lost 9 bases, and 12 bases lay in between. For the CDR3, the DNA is TGCGCCAGCAGCTTAGGGGTCTCCCCTTCACCCCTCCACTTT. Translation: CASSLGVSPSPLHF.

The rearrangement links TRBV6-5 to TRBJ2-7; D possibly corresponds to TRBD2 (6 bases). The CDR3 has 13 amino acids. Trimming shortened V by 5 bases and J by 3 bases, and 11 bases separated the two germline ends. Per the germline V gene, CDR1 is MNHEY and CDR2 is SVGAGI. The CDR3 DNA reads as TGTGCCAGCAGTCGCATCGGGGGCTACGAGCAGTACTTC. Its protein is CASSRIGGYEQYF.

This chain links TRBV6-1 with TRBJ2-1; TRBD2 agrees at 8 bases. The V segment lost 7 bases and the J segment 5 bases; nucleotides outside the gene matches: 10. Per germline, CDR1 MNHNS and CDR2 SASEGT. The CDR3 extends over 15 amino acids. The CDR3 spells CASIISGSENNEQFF. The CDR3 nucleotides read TGTGCCAGCATTATCAGCGGGAGTGAGAACAATGAGCAGTTCTTC.

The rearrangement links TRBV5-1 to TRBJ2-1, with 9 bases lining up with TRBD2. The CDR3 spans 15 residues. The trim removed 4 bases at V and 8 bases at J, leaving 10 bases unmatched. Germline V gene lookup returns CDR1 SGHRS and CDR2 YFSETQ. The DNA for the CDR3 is TGCGCCAGCAGCGGGGGCCTAGCGGGGCGCCATGAGCAGTTCTTC. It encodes CASSGGLAGRHEQFF.

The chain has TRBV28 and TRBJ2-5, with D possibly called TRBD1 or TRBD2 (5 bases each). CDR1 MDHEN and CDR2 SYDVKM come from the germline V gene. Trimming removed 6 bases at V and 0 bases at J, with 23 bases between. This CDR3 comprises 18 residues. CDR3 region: CASSPVAGTKPDQETQYF. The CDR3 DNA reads TGTGCCAGCAGCCCCGTGGCTGGGACCAAGCCCGACCAAGAGACCCAGTACTTC.

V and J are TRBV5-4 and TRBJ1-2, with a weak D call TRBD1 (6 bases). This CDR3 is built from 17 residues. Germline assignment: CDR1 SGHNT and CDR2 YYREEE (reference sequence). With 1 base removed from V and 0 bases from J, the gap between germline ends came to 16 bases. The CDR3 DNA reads TGTGCCAGCAGCTTGTACCTCAGGGACACCCCTAACTATGGCTACACCTTC. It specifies CASSLYLRDTPNYGYTF.

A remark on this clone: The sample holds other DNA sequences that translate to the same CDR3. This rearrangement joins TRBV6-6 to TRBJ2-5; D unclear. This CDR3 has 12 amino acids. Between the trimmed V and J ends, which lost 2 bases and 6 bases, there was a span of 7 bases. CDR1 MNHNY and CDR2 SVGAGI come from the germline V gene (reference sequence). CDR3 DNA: TGTGCCAGCAGTTACGGTGGGAAGACCCAGTACTTC. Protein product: CASSYGGKTQYF.

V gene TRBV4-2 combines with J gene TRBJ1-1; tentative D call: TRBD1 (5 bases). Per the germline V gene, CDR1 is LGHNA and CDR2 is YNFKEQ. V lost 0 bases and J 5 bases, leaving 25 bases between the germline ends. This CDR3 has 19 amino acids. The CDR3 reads CASSQDLSQDPKGATEAFF. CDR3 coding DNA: TGTGCCAGCAGCCAAGACCTCTCACAGGACCCCAAAGGGGCTACTGAAGCTTTCTTT.

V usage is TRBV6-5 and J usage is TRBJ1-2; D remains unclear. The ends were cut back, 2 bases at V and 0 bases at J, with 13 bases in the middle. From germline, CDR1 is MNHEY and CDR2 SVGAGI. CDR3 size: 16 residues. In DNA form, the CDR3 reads TGTGCCAGCAGTTACACCGGGGAGCCAGCTAACTATGGCTACACCTTC. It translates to CASSYTGEPANYGYTF.

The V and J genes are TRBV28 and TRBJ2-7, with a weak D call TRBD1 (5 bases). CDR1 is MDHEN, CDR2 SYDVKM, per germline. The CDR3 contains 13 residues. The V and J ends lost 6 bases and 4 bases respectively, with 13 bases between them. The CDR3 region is CASRFGHNYEQYF. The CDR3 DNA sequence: TGTGCCAGCAGATTCGGACACAATTACGAGCAGTACTTC.

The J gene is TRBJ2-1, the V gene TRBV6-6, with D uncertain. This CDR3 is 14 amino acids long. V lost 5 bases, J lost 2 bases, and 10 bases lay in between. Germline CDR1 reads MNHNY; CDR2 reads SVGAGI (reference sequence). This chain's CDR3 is CASSPGRTYNEQFF. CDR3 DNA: TGTGCCAGCAGTCCCGGAAGAACCTACAATGAGCAGTTCTTC.

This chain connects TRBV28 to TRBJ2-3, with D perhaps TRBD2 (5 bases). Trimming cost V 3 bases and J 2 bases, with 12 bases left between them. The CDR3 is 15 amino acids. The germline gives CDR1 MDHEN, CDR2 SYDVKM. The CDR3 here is CASSFGDPDTDTQYF. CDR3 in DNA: TGTGCCAGCAGTTTCGGGGATCCAGACACAGATACGCAGTATTTT.

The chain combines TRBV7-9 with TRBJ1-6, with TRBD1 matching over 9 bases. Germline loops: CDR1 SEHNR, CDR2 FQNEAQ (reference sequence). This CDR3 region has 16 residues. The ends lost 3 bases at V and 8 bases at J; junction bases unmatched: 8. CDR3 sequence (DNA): TGTGCCAGCAGCTTTGCGTCGACAGGGGGTTATTCACCCCTCCACTTT. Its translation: CASSFASTGGYSPLHF.

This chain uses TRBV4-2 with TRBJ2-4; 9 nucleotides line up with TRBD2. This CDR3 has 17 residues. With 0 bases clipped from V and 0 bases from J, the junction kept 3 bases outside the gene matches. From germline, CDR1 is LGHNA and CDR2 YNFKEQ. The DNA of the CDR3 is TGTGCCAGCAGCCAAGAAGGTAGCGGGAGAGCCAAAAACATTCAGTACTTC. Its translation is CASSQEGSGRAKNIQYF.

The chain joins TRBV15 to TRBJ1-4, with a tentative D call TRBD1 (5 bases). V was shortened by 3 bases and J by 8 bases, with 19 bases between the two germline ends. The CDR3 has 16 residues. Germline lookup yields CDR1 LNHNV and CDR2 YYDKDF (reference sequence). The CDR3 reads CATSSRVHSYTEKLFF. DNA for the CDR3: TGTGCCACCAGCAGCAGGGTTCATTCTTACACGGAAAAACTGTTTTTT.

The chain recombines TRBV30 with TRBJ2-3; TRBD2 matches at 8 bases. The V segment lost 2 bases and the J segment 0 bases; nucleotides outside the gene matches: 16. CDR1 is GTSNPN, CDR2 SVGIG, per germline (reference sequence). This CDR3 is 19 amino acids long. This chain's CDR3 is CAWSFYPLSGSRSTDTQYF. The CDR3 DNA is TGTGCCTGGAGTTTTTACCCTCTAAGCGGGAGTCGAAGCACAGATACGCAGTATTTT. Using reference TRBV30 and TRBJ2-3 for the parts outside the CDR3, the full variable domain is SQTIHQWPATLVQPVGSPLSLECTVEGTSNPNLYWYRQAAGRGLQLLFYSVGIGQISSEVPQNLSASRPQDRQFILSSKKLLLSDSGFYLCAWSFYPLSGSRSTDTQYFGPGTRLTVL.

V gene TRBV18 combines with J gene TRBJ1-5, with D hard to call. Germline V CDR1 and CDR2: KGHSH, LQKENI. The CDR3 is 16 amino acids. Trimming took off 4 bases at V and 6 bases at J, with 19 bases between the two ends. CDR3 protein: CASSRLGRWPFQPQHF. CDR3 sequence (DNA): TGTGCCAGCTCACGACTAGGCAGATGGCCCTTTCAGCCCCAGCATTTT.

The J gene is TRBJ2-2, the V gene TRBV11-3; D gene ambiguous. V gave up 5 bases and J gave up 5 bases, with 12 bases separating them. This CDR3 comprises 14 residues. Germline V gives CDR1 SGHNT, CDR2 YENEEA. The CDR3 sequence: CASSAPVGTGELFF. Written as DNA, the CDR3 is TGTGCCAGCAGCGCACCCGTGGGTACCGGGGAGCTGTTTTTT.

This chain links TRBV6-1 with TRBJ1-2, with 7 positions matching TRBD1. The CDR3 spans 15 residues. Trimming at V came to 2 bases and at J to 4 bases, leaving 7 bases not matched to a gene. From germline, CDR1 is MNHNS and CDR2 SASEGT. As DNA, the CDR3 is TGTGCCAGCAGTGAAAGGACAGGCGAGTGCTATGGCTACACCTTC. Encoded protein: CASSERTGECYGYTF.

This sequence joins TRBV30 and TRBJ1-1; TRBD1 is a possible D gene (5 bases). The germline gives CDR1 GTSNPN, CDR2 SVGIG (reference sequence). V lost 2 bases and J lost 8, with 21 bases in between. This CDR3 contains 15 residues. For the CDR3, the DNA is TGTGCCTGGAGTCCACCCGGCCGGGACTGCCAAGAAGCTTTCTTT. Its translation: CAWSPPGRDCQEAFF. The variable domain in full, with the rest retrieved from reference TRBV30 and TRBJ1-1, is SQTIHQWPATLVQPVGSPLSLECTVEGTSNPNLYWYRQAAGRGLQLLFYSVGIGQISSEVPQNLSASRPQDRQFILSSKKLLLSDSGFYLCAWSPPGRDCQEAFFGQGTRLTVV.

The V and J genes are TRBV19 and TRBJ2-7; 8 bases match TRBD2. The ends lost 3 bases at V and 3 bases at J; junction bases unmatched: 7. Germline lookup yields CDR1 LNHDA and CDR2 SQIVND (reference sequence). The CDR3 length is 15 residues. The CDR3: CASSILRGADYEQYF. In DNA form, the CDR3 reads TGTGCCAGTAGTATTCTGCGGGGGGCGGACTACGAGCAGTACTTC.

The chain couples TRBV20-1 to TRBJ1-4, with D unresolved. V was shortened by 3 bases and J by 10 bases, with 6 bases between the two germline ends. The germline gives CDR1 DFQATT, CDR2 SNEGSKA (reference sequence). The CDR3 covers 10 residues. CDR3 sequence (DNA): TGCAGTGCTAGGGGTCTAAAACTGTTTTTT. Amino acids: CSARGLKLFF.

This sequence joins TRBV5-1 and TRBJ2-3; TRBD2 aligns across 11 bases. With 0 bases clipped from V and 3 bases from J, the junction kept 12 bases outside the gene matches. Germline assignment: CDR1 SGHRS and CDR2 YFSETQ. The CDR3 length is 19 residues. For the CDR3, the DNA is TGCGCCAGCAGCTTGGCCGGTAGCGGGAGGGGAGTAAGGACAGATACGCAGTATTTT. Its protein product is CASSLAGSGRGVRTDTQYF.